A selection of T cell receptor beta chains follows, all from one sample in a study of T cell responses to AZD1222 COVID-19 vaccine. Clones were sequenced by immunoSEQ multiplex PCR, and TCRdb holds only the in-frame ones, with some missing. This repertoire shows 110,000 or so clones, approximately 90% found once; its top ten account for 9% to 9.5%. This material consisted of peripheral blood, taken on day 0 of AZD1222 vaccination. Receptors were obtained from an adult in good health. Each CDR3 is given with its conserved first and last residue. The D gene is left open where the match is weak. Only some rows state a clone size, as once, few, many or a class for expanded clones.

TRBV28,-,-,TRBJ2-5,CASSLQGQETQYF,TGTGCCAGCAGTTTGCAGGGGCAAGAGACCCAGTACTTC
TRBV3-1/TRBV3-2,-,-,TRBJ1-3,CASSQVWGRENTIYF,TGTGCCAGCAGCCAAGTATGGGGGAGGGAAAACACCATATATTTT
TRBV19,TRBD2,-,TRBJ2-1,CASRQTSSEQFF,TGTGCCAGTAGGCAGACTAGCTCTGAGCAGTTCTTC
TRBV9,-,-,TRBJ2-3,CASSVELPTDTQYF,TGTGCCAGCAGCGTAGAACTCCCCACAGATACGCAGTATTTT
TRBV30,TRBD2,-,TRBJ2-1,CAWIGAGGINEQFF,TGTGCCTGGATAGGGGCGGGAGGTATAAATGAGCAGTTCTTC
TRBV7-9,-,-,TRBJ1-3,CASQDAGNTIYF,TGTGCCAGCCAGGACGCTGGAAACACCATATATTTT
TRBV3-1/TRBV3-2,-,-,TRBJ1-2,CASSQGGANYGYTF,TGTGCCAGCAGCCAAGGGGGGGCCAACTATGGCTACACCTTC
TRBV9,-,-,TRBJ2-7,CASSVDLAVGEQYF,TGTGCCAGCAGCGTAGATTTAGCAGTGGGGGAGCAGTACTTC
TRBV5-1,TRBD1,-,TRBJ1-5,CASSSGTGAEPQHF,TGCGCCAGCAGCTCCGGGACAGGAGCGGAGCCCCAGCATTTT
TRBV6-5,TRBD1,-,TRBJ1-1,CASRTRGRGNTEAFF,TGTGCCAGCAGGACCAGGGGGCGCGGGAACACTGAAGCTTTCTTT
TRBV11-2,-,-,TRBJ2-2,CASSKGAGQNTGELFF,TGTGCCAGCAGCAAAGGAGCGGGACAGAACACCGGGGAGCTGTTTTTT
TRBV29-1,-,-,TRBJ2-2,CSVVRYTGELFF,TGCAGCGTTGTTAGGTACACCGGGGAGCTGTTTTTT
TRBV7-2,-,-,TRBJ2-1,CASSLERSSYNEQFF,TGTGCCAGCAGCTTAGAACGGAGCTCCTACAATGAGCAGTTCTTC
TRBV28,TRBD1,few,TRBJ1-6,CASSLLGTGGDSPLHF,TGTGCCAGCAGTCTTCTCGGGACAGGGGGCGATTCACCCCTCCACTTT
TRBV18,-,-,TRBJ2-7,CASSPQLDEQYF,TGTGCCAGCTCACCACAGCTCGACGAGCAGTACTTC
TRBV6-5,-,-,TRBJ1-4,CASSYLQGREKLFF,TGTGCCAGCAGTTACCTACAGGGACGGGAAAAACTGTTTTTT
TRBV28,TRBD1,-,TRBJ1-1,CASSPLNQGATEAFF,TGTGCCAGCAGTCCCCTAAACCAGGGGGCCACTGAAGCTTTCTTT
TRBV5-1,TRBD1,-,TRBJ1-3,CASSPTGDGNTIYF,TGCGCCAGCAGCCCCACAGGGGACGGAAACACCATATATTTT
TRBV7-7,TRBD2,-,TRBJ2-1,CASSPDGLAGSGEQFF,TGTGCCAGCAGCCCGGATGGACTAGCGGGATCGGGTGAGCAGTTCTTC
TRBV28,-,-,TRBJ1-1,CASSKQGMNTEAFF,TGTGCCAGCAGTAAGCAGGGGATGAACACTGAAGCTTTCTTT
TRBV6-2/TRBV6-3,-,-,TRBJ2-3,CASSYPVSGSTDTQYF,TGTGCCAGCAGTTACCCTGTGAGCGGAAGCACAGATACGCAGTATTTT
TRBV7-8,-,-,TRBJ1-1,CASSLVLAGLPETEAFF,TGTGCCAGCAGCTTAGTGTTGGCAGGCCTACCTGAAACTGAAGCTTTCTTT
TRBV18,TRBD2,-,TRBJ2-1,CASSPSGTSGYNEQFF,TGTGCCAGCTCACCATCCGGGACTAGCGGCTACAATGAGCAGTTCTTC
TRBV7-9,-,-,TRBJ2-7,CASSFQGYEQYF,TGTGCCAGCAGCTTTCAGGGTTACGAGCAGTACTTC
TRBV3-1/TRBV3-2,-,-,TRBJ1-6,CASTGQDNSPLHF,TGTGCCAGCACGGGACAAGATAATTCACCCCTCCACTTT
TRBV2,-,-,TRBJ1-4,CASGSRAGTNEKLFF,TGTGCCAGCGGGTCCCGGGCCGGGACTAATGAAAAACTGTTTTTT